The 6 T cell receptor beta chains given below trace back to one sample, sequenced in a study of blood T cell repertoires in COVID-19. Produced via immunoSEQ multiplex PCR; TCRdb's table is partial and in-frame only. Of approximately 130,000 clones listed, around four fifths are singletons. Specimen: peripheral blood. Source of these receptors: a man at least 80 years old with acute or convalescent COVID-19.

The chain carries TRBV4-2 and TRBJ2-7, with 7 bases fitting TRBD2. Trimming cost V 4 bases and J 1 base; bases outside gene matches: 22. The CDR3 loop spans 20 amino acids. The germline V gene encodes CDR1 LGHNA and CDR2 YNFKEQ. The CDR3 region is CASSPFSSPKSGASSYEQYF. Here the CDR3 DNA reads TGTGCCAGCAGCCCTTTTTCTAGCCCAAAAAGCGGGGCTTCGTCCTACGAGCAGTACTTC.

The chain recombines TRBV9 with TRBJ2-3; 8 nucleotides agree with TRBD1. The trim removed 3 bases at V and 5 bases at J, leaving 8 bases unmatched. The CDR3 has 15 amino acids. Germline lookup yields CDR1 SGDLS and CDR2 YYNGEE. The DNA for the CDR3 is TGTGCCAGCAGCGCCGCAGGGGGCTTTGGAGATACGCAGTATTTT. As protein: CASSAAGGFGDTQYF.

This chain links TRBV7-4 with TRBJ1-1; D call uncertain. The CDR3 has 12 residues. V was cut by 6 bases and J by 5 bases, with 10 bases left in between. The germline V gene has CDR1 SGHVT and CDR2 SQSDAQ. CDR3 region: CASRLTLTEAFF. The CDR3 nucleotides are TGTGCCAGCAGACTTACGCTGACTGAAGCTTTCTTT.

The CDR3 coding sequence is TGTGCCAGCCTGGGCAGGGCGGCCTACGAGCAGTACTTC. Translated, it gives CASLGRAAYEQYF. The V and J genes are TRBV4-2 and TRBJ2-7, with D possibly TRBD1 on 5 matching bases. Trimming stripped 8 bases from V and 2 bases from J, with 13 bases between. This CDR3 is built from 13 residues. In germline, CDR1 is LGHNA, CDR2 YNFKEQ.

The chain employs TRBV7-9 and TRBJ2-2; TRBD2 matches at 13 bases. The germline gives CDR1 SEHNR, CDR2 FQNEAQ (reference sequence). Trimming took 5 bases from V and 0 from J; bases not matched to a gene: 3. This CDR3 is 17 amino acids long. The CDR3 bases are TGTGCCAGCAGCCGCGGGACTAGCGGGACGAACACCGGGGAGCTGTTTTTT. Encoded protein: CASSRGTSGTNTGELFF.

This chain connects TRBV20-1 to TRBJ2-1, with 11 bases aligning to TRBD1. After removal of 3 bases from V and 9 bases from J, the junction contained 7 bases not matched to a gene. There are 14 residues in the CDR3. Germline V gene data show CDR1 as DFQATT and CDR2 as SNEGSKA (reference sequence). The CDR3 sequence is CSASLGTGGFEQFF. CDR3 in DNA: TGCAGTGCTAGTCTTGGGACAGGGGGATTTGAGCAGTTCTTC.